These T cell receptor beta chains were read from a single sample in a study of control samples from healthy donors and cancer patients. The repertoire was sequenced with immunoSEQ multiplex PCR; TCRdb's copy has only in-frame clones and lacks some. Of 100,000 to 130,000 clones detected, 82% appear once; the ten largest clones hold 5% to 8.5%. Input material: blood. These receptors all come from a man younger than 35 in good health. The CDR3 runs from the conserved cysteine through the conserved F or W.

v_call	j_call	cdr3_aa
TRBV6-6	TRBJ2-7	CASSQTGIDEQYF
TRBV4-2	TRBJ1-1	CASSHPETGTNTEAFF
TRBV6-5	TRBJ2-7	CASRTASYEQYF
TRBV3-1/TRBV3-2	TRBJ1-2	CASSQATDRGYYGYTF
TRBV5-1	TRBJ2-2	CASSLVSGPQITGELFF
TRBV7-9	TRBJ1-1	CASSAVNTEAFF
TRBV5-4	TRBJ2-2	CASSPVDGARTGELFF
TRBV6-5	TRBJ1-1	CASNIIGLGGTEAFF
TRBV3-1/TRBV3-2	TRBJ1-1	CASSQTGTEAFF
TRBV5-6	TRBJ1-1	CASSLLPSMNTEAFF
TRBV4-1	TRBJ1-1	CASRGVGTEAFF
TRBV3-1/TRBV3-2	TRBJ1-1	CASSFSYKVKAFF
TRBV18	TRBJ2-5	CASSTGVQETQYF
TRBV6-5	TRBJ2-2	CASRRAENTGELFF
TRBV27	TRBJ1-2	CASSWRVGTAPLGYGYTF
TRBV6-2/TRBV6-3	TRBJ1-1	CASSYSRVPLGVNTEAFF
TRBV25-1	TRBJ2-2	CASSDEHSGLFF
TRBV24-1	TRBJ2-7	CATSDPGQDEQYF
TRBV5-1	TRBJ1-1	CASSLAGLGDTEAFF
TRBV28	TRBJ1-3	CASSQGPGGNTIYF
TRBV7-2	TRBJ2-3	CASSVRLAGAGDTQYF
TRBV11-2	TRBJ2-7	CASSSRQNPYEQYF
TRBV28	TRBJ1-3	CASNVDSGNTIYF
TRBV20-1	TRBJ1-1	CSARGTGAAFF
TRBV5-5	TRBJ1-1	CASSLSPGANTEAFF
TRBV30	TRBJ2-3	CAWSIERGFSSTDTQYF
TRBV6-6	TRBJ1-6	CASSYLYNSPLHF
TRBV4-1	TRBJ1-5	CASSSLGGNQPQHF
TRBV28	TRBJ1-2	CASSLSVFGTIYGYTF
TRBV5-5	TRBJ2-7	CASNTGTGVRHEQYF
TRBV4-3	TRBJ2-2	CASSQDSGNTGELFF
TRBV19	TRBJ2-5	CASKVGAGEETQYF
TRBV11-2	TRBJ2-3	CASSDAQGDITDTQYF
TRBV11-1	TRBJ1-2	CASSLGDGAYGYTF
TRBV4-2	TRBJ2-1	CASSQEIGLAGVLNNEQFF
TRBV7-2	TRBJ2-3	CASSSRQGLSSDTQYF
TRBV5-6	TRBJ1-4	CASSRLTMTGEKLFF